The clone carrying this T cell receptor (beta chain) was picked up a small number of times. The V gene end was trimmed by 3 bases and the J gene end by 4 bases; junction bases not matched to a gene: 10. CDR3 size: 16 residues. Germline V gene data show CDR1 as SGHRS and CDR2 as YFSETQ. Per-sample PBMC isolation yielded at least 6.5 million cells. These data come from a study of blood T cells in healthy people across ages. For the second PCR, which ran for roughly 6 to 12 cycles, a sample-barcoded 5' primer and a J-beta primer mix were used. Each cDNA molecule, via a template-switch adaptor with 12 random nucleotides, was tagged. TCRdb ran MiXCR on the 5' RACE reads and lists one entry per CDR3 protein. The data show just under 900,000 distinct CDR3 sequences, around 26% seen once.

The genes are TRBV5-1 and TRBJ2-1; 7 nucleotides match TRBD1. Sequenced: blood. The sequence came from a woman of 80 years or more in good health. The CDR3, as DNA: TGCGCCAGCAGCTCCACGACAGGGTCCCTTTACAATGAGCAGTTCTTC. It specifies CASSSTTGSLYNEQFF.